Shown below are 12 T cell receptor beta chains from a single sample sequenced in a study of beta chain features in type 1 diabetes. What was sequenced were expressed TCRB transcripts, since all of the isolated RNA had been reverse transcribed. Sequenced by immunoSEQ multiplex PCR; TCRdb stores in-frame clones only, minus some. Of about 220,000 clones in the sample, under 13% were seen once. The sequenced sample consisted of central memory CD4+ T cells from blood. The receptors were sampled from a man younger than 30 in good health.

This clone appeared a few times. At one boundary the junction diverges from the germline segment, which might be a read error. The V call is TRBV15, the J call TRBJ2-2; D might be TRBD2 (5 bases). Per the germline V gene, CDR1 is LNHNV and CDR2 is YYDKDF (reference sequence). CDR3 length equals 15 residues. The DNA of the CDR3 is TGTGCCACCAGTAGAGCGGCCGCGAACACCGGGGAGCTGTTTTTT. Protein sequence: CATSRAAANTGELFF.

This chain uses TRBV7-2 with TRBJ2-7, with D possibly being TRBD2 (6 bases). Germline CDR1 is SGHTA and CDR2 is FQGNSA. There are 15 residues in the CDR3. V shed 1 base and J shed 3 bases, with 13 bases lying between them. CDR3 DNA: TGTGCCAGCAGCTTAGTGGGTAGCGGCAGCTACGAGCAGTACTTC. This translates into CASSLVGSGSYEQYF.

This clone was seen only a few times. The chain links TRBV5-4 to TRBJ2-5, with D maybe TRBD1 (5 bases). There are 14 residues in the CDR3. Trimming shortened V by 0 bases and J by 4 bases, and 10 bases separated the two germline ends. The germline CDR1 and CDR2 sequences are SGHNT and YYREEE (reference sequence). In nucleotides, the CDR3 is TGTGCCAGCAGCTTGGCTACAGGCCTAGAGACCCAGTACTTC. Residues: CASSLATGLETQYF.

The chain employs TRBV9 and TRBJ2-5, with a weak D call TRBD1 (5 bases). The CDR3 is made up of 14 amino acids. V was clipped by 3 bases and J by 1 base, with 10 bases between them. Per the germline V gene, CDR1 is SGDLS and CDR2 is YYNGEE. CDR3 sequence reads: CASSGTGLQETQYF. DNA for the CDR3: TGTGCCAGCAGCGGAACAGGTCTCCAAGAGACCCAGTACTTC.

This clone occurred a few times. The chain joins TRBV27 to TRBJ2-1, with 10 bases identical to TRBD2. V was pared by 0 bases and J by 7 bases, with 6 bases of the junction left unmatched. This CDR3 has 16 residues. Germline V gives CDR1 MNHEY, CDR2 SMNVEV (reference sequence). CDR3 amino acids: CASSLSASGRANEQFF. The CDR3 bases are TGTGCCAGCAGTTTATCTGCCAGCGGGAGGGCGAATGAGCAGTTCTTC.

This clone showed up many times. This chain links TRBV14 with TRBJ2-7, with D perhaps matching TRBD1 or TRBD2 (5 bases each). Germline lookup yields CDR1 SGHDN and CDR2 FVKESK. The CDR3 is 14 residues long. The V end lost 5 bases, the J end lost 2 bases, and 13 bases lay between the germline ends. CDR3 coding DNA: TGTGCCAGCAGCTACCGGGACGGCACCTACGAGCAGTACTTC. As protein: CASSYRDGTYEQYF.

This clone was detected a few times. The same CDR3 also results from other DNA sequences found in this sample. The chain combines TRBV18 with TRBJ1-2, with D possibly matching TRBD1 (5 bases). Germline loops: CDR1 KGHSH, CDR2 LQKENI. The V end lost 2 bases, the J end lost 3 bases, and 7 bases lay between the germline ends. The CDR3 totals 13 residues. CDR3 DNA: TGTGCCAGCTCACCAGGGACGGACTATGGCTACACCTTC. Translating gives CASSPGTDYGYTF.

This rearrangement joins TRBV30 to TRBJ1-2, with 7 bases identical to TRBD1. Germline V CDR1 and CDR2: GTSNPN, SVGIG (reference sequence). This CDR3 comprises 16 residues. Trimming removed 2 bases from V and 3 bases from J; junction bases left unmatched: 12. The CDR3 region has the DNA TGTGCCTGGAGTTTGCAAACAGGGGCTTCCTACTATGGCTACACCTTC. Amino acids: CAWSLQTGASYYGYTF.

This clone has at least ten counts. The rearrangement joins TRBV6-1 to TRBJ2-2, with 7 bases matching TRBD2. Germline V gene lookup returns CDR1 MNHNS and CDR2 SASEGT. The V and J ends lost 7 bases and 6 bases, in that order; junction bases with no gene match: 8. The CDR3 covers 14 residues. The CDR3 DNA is TGTGCCAGCATCCCGGGACTAAGCGCCGGGGAGCTGTTTTTT. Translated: CASIPGLSAGELFF.

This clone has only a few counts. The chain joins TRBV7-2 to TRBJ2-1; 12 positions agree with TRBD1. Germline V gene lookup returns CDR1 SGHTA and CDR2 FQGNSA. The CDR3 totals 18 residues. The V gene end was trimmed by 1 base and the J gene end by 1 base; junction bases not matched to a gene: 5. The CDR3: CASSLGDRGLASYNEQFF. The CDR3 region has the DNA TGTGCCAGCAGCTTAGGGGACAGGGGGCTAGCTTCCTACAATGAGCAGTTCTTC.

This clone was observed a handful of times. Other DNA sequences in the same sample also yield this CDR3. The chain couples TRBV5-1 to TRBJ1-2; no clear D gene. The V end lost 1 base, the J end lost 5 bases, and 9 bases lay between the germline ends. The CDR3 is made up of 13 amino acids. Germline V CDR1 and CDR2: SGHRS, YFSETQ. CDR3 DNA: TGCGCCAGCAGCTTGTCAAAAAATTATGGCTACACCTTC. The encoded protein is CASSLSKNYGYTF.

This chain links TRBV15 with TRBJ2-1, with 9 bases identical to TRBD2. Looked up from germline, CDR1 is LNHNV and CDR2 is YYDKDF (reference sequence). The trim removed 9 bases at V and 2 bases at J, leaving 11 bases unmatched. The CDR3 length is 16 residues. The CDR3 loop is CATLSSGLAAYNEQFF. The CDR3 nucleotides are TGTGCCACTCTCTCCTCGGGACTAGCTGCCTACAATGAGCAGTTCTTC.